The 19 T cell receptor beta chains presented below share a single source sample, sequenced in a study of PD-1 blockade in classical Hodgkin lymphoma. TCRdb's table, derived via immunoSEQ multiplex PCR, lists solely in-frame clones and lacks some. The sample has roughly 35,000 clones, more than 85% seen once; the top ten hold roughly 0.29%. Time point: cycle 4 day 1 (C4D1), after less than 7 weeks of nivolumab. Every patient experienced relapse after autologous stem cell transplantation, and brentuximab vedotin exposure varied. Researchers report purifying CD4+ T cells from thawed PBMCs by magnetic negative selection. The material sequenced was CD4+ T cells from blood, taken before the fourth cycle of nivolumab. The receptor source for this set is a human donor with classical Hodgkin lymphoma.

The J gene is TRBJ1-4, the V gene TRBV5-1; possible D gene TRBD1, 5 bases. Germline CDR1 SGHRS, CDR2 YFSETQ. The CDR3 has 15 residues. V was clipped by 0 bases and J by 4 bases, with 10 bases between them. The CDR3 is CASSLGGFVNEKLFF. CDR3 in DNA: TGCGCCAGCAGCTTGGGGGGCTTTGTTAATGAAAAACTGTTTTTT.

The CDR3 sequence: CATTLRFSNQPQHF. The CDR3 coding sequence is TGTGCCACCACCCTCAGGTTCAGCAATCAGCCCCAGCATTTT. This rearrangement joins TRBV28 to TRBJ1-5, with D hard to call. There are 14 residues in the CDR3. Germline CDR1 and CDR2: MDHEN and SYDVKM. V was shortened by 10 bases and J by 1 base, with 14 bases between the two germline ends.

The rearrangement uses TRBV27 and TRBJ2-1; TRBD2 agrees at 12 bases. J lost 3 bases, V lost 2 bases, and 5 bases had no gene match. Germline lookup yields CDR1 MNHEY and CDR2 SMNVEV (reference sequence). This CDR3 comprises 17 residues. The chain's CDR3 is CASSLGLAGGFYNEQFF. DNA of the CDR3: TGTGCCAGCAGTTTAGGTCTAGCGGGAGGGTTCTACAATGAGCAGTTCTTC.

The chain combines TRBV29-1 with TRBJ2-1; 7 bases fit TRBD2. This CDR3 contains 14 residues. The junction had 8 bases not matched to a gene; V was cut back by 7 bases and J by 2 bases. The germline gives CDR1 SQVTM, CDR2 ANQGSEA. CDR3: CSADRGSPYNEQFF. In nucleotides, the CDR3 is TGCAGCGCCGACCGCGGGAGCCCCTACAATGAGCAGTTCTTC.

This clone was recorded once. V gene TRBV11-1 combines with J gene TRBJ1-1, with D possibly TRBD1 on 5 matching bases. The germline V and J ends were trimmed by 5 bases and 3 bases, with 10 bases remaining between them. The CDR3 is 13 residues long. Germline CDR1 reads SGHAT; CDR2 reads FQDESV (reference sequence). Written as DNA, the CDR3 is TGTGCCAGCAGCACTAGAGGGGACACTGAAGCTTTCTTT. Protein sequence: CASSTRGDTEAFF.

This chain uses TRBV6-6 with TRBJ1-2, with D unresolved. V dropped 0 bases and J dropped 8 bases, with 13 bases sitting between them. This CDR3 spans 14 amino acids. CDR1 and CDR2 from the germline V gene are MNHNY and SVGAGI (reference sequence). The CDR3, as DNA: TGTGCCAGCAGTTACTCGACCGTGCTGTCGGGCTACACCTTC. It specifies CASSYSTVLSGYTF.

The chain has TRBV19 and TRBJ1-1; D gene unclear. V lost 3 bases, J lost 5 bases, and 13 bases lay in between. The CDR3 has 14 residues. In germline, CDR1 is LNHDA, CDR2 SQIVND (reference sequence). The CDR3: CASSISVVRTEAFF. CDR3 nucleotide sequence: TGTGCCAGTAGTATCTCGGTGGTTCGGACTGAAGCTTTCTTT. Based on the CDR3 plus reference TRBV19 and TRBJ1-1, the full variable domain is DGGITQSPKYLFRKEGQNVTLSCEQNLNHDAMYWYRQDPGQGLRLIYYSQIVNDFQKGDIAEGYSVSREKKESFPLTVTSAQKNPTAFYLCASSISVVRTEAFFGQGTRLTVV.

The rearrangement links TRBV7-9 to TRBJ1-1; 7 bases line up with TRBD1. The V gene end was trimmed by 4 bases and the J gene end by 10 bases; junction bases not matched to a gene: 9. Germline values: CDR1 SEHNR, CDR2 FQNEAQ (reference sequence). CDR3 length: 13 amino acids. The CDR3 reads CASSSRDSRGAFF. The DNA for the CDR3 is TGTGCCAGCAGCTCCCGGGACAGCAGGGGAGCTTTCTTT. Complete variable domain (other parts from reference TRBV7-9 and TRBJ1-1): DTGVSQNPRHKITKRGQNVTFRCDPISEHNRLYWYRQTLGQGPEFLTYFQNEAQLEKSRLLSDRFSAERPKGSFSTLEIQRTEQGDSAMYLCASSSRDSRGAFFGQGTRLTVV.

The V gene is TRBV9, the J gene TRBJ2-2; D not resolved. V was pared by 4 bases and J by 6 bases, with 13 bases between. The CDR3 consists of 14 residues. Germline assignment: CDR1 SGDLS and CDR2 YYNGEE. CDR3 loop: CASSPHTRSGELFF. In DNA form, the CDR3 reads TGTGCCAGCAGCCCGCACACTCGGTCCGGGGAGCTGTTTTTT.

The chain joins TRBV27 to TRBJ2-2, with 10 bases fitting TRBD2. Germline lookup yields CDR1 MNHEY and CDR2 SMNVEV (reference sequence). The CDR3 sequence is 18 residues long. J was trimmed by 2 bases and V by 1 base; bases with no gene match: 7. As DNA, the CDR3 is TGTGCCAGCAGTTTATGGAGCGGGAGGGAAGTTAACACCGGGGAGCTGTTTTTT. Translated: CASSLWSGREVNTGELFF.

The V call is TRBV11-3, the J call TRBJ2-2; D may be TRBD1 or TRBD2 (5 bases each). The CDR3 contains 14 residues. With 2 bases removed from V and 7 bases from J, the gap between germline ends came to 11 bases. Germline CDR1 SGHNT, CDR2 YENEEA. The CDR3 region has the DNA TGTGCCAGCAGCTTAACAGGACTTAGCGGGGAGCTGTTTTTT. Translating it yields CASSLTGLSGELFF.

CDR3 residues: CASSQAATGGAGSYTEAFF. The CDR3 DNA sequence: TGTGCCAGCTCACAAGCCGCGACAGGGGGCGCGGGGTCCTACACTGAAGCTTTCTTT. The chain has TRBV18 and TRBJ1-1; TRBD1 matches 10 bases. V lost 4 bases and J lost 3; bases outside the gene matches: 17. Germline V gene sequence: CDR1 KGHSH, CDR2 LQKENI. CDR3 length: 19 amino acids. The full variable domain, its missing parts supplied by reference TRBV18 and TRBJ1-1, is NAGVMQNPRHLVRRRGQEARLRCSPMKGHSHVYWYRQLPEEGLKFMVYLQKENIIDESGMPKERFSAEFPKEGPSILRIQQVVRGDSAAYFCASSQAATGGAGSYTEAFFGQGTRLTVV.

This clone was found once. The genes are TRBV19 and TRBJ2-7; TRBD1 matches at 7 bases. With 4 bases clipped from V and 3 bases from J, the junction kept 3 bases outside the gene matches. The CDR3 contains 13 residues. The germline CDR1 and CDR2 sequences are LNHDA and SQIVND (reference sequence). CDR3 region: CASSTGQNYEQYF. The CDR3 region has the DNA TGTGCCAGTAGTACGGGACAGAACTACGAGCAGTACTTC.

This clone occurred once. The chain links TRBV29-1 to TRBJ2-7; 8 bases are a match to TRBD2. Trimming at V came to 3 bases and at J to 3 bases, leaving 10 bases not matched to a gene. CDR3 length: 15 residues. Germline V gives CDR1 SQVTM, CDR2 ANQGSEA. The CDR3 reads CSVDPGGPFRYEQYF. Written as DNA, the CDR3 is TGCAGCGTTGATCCGGGAGGGCCATTCCGCTACGAGCAGTACTTC.

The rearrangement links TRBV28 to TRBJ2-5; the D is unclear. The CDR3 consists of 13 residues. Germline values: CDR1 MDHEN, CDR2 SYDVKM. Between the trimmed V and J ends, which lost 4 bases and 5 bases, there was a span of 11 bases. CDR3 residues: CASSSRPRETQYF. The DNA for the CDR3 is TGTGCCAGCAGTTCCCGACCTAGGGAGACCCAGTACTTC. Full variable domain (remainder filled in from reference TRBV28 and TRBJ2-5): DVKVTQSSRYLVKRTGEKVFLECVQDMDHENMFWYRQDPGLGLRLIYFSYDVKMKEKGDIPEGYSVSREKKERFSLILESASTNQTSMYLCASSSRPRETQYFGPGTRLLVL.

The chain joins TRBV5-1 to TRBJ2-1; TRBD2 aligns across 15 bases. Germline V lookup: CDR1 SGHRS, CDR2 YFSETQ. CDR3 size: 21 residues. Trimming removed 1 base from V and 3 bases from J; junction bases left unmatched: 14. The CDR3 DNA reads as TGCGCCAGCAGCTTGCCTAGGAGGACTAGCGGGAGGGCCGCGGGCTACAATGAGCAGTTCTTC. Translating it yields CASSLPRRTSGRAAGYNEQFF.

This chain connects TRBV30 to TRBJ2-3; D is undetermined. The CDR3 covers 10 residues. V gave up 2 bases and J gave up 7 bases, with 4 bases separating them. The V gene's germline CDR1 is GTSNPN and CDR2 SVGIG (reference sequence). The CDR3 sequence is CAWSTNTQYF. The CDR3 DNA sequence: TGTGCCTGGAGTACCAATACGCAGTATTTT.

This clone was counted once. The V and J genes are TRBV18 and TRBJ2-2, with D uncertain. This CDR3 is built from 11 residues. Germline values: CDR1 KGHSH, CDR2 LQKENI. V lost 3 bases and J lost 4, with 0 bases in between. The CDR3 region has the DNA TGTGCCAGCTCACCCACCGGGGAGCTGTTTTTT. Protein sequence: CASSPTGELFF. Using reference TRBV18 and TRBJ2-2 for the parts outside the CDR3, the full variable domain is NAGVMQNPRHLVRRRGQEARLRCSPMKGHSHVYWYRQLPEEGLKFMVYLQKENIIDESGMPKERFSAEFPKEGPSILRIQQVVRGDSAAYFCASSPTGELFFGEGSRLTVL.

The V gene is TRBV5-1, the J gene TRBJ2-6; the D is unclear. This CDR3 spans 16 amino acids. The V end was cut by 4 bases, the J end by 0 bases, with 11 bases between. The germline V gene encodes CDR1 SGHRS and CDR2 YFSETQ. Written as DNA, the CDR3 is TGCGCCAGCAGCACCCAGTCGAACTCTGGGGCCAACGTCCTGACTTTC. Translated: CASSTQSNSGANVLTF.